A selection of T cell receptor beta chains follows, all from one sample in a study of cytomegalovirus exposure and HLA in healthy donors. Libraries were prepared by immunoSEQ multiplex PCR; TCRdb keeps only in-frame clonotypes and omits some of them. The repertoire includes about 110,000 clones, 60% to 80% of them detected once, and roughly 0.76% sits in the top ten. The sample comprised PBMCs. The receptors were sampled from a boy between 5 and 17 years old in good health and CMV-seronegative. Each CDR3 is given without its conserved first and last residue. A D gene is named only where the DNA matches it firmly.

TRBJ2-7,TRBV27,TRBD1,ASSLSIGGVGTGVHEQY
TRBJ2-7,TRBV28,-,ASSYHQPTTGSEQY
TRBJ2-3,TRBV6-5,TRBD2,ASSRVAGVTDTQY
TRBJ1-1,TRBV14,TRBD1,ASSQDRQGMNTEAF
TRBJ2-5,TRBV5-1,-,ASSPSPTGEETQY
TRBJ1-5,TRBV2,-,ASSYQGLDQPQH
TRBJ2-3,TRBV6-4,TRBD1,ASSEGGTGPDTQY
TRBJ2-3,TRBV30,-,AWSVQGQSTDTQY
TRBJ2-1,TRBV6-1,-,ASSEMFGAYNEQF
TRBJ2-1,TRBV2,-,ASADLPGGYNEQF
TRBJ2-3,TRBV28,-,ASSSQPLQTGTDTQY
TRBJ2-3,TRBV4-2,-,ASSQDLERGTDTQY
TRBJ1-1,TRBV28,-,ASSSRRGAGDTEAF
TRBJ1-1,TRBV5-4,-,ASSWPGGDTEAF
TRBJ1-6,TRBV5-1,-,ASSLASGIRSPLH
TRBJ1-3,TRBV10-3,TRBD1,AISEPTGGSGNTIY
TRBJ1-6,TRBV6-5,-,ASSYTGNNSPLH
TRBJ1-1,TRBV11-2,TRBD1,ASSSNRGTEAF
TRBJ1-3,TRBV2,TRBD1,ASRKTGASGNTIY
TRBJ2-7,TRBV12-5,-,ASGQKGEQY
TRBJ1-5,TRBV5-1,-,ASSPDSNQPQH
TRBJ1-2,TRBV13,TRBD1,ASSLGLDRLYGYT
TRBJ1-4,TRBV27,-,ASSLSEGRHNEKLF
TRBJ1-5,TRBV5-6,-,ASSNLRVLNQPQH
TRBJ2-3,TRBV7-2,TRBD2,AGGQRGGDTQY
TRBJ2-7,TRBV10-1,-,ASSEYRSYEQY
TRBJ2-1,TRBV7-3,TRBD1,ASSPGQAVNEQF
TRBJ1-1,TRBV18,TRBD1,ASSPPLGRGQWNTEAF
TRBJ1-1,TRBV18,TRBD1,ASSRGTGEKAF
TRBJ2-4,TRBV2,-,ASSWEQGAKNIQY
TRBJ2-3,TRBV5-4,-,ASSLGLDSDTQY